This TCR beta chain was observed in a study of human T cells and chemical hapten exposure. Looking at the study overall: Minor pooled library volume differences mainly drove per-sample TCR yield variation.

TCRdb passed the RACE reads through MiXCR, listing each CDR3 protein once. The sample consists of under 200,000 distinct CDR3 sequences, 25% to 35% of them appearing once. V shed 3 bases and J shed 4 bases, with 9 bases lying between them. Germline V gene lookup returns CDR1 SEHNR and CDR2 FQNEAQ (reference sequence). The CDR3 has 13 amino acids. This sample's time point: pre-sensitization, week 0. The treatment: therapeutic diphenylcyclopropenone sensitization with weekly scalp DPC. Only after blood had been drawn was each patch test applied. Total RNA was extracted from unfractionated whole blood. The source is a woman aged 25 to 39 with alopecia areata. Some clones in this sample may be carry-over from other donors' samples. The material was whole blood, obtained in connection with sensitization to the hapten diphenylcyclopropenone (DPC). V gene TRBV7-9 combines with J gene TRBJ1-1, with no clear D. This chain's CDR3 is CASSLGGRTEAFF. The CDR3 nucleotides are TGTGCCAGCAGCTTGGGAGGGCGCACTGAAGCTTTCTTT.